This TCR beta chain was observed in a study of shared clonotypes between healthy human individuals. Method: immunoSEQ multiplex PCR; TCRdb's copy keeps in-frame clones and lacks some. The data show approximately 720,000 clones, with about 91% seen just once and approximately 24% held by the top ten. Study-wide results and limits: Larger estimated richness was generally recorded for naive subsets relative to memory subsets.

About this clone: Its antigen is currently unknown.

Naive CD8 populations comprised CD45RO-negative cells positively selected for CCR7, excluding terminally differentiated effector memory CD45RA+ cells. Germline values: CDR1 SQVTM, CDR2 ANQGSEA. The CDR3 runs 13 residues. V was shortened by 3 bases and J by 0 bases, with 9 bases between the two germline ends. The chain recombines TRBV29-1 with TRBJ2-7; D tentatively reads TRBD1 or TRBD2 (5 bases each). This clonotype was sampled from a young man in good health. Material for sequencing was naive CD8+ T cells sorted from blood. The CDR3 DNA is TGCAGCGTTGACCGGGACGACTCCTACGAGCAGTACTTC. Translation: CSVDRDDSYEQYF.